The next 18 T cell receptor beta chains were all read from a single sample in a study of blood T cell repertoires in COVID-19. Method: immunoSEQ multiplex PCR; TCRdb's copy keeps in-frame clones and lacks some. Among approximately 210,000 clones listed, 80% to 85% were seen once. Sequences were obtained from PBMCs or T cells enriched from blood (not recorded which). Receptor source: a woman aged 45-60 years with acute COVID-19.

This clone came up many times. This chain links TRBV7-3 with TRBJ2-7; unclear D gene. CDR3 length equals 13 residues. Per the germline V gene, CDR1 is SGHTA and CDR2 is FQGTGA. Trimming took 2 bases from V and 4 from J, leaving 9 bases between them. The CDR3 DNA sequence: TGTGCCAGCAGCTTATATCCCGGGTACGAGCAGTACTTC. Translating it yields CASSLYPGYEQYF.

V gene TRBV7-2 combines with J gene TRBJ1-5, with 10 nucleotides matching TRBD1. CDR1 and CDR2 from the germline V gene are SGHTA and FQGNSA. The CDR3 is 15 residues long. With 3 bases clipped from V and 6 bases from J, the junction kept 5 bases outside the gene matches. This CDR3 is CASSLTGTGAQPQHF. The CDR3 DNA reads TGTGCCAGCAGCTTGACCGGGACAGGGGCTCAGCCCCAGCATTTT.

The chain uses TRBV2 and TRBJ2-7, with D maybe TRBD2 (5 bases). The length of the CDR3 is 14 residues. The germline CDR1 and CDR2 sequences are SNHLY and FYNNEI. Trimming took off 7 bases at V and 4 bases at J, with 17 bases between the two ends. For the CDR3, the DNA is TGTGCCAGCACACTCAACCGGGGTGATTACGAGCAGTACTTC. Residues: CASTLNRGDYEQYF.

This clone was detected only once. The rearrangement uses TRBV5-8 and TRBJ1-2, with 7 bases that match TRBD1. CDR1 SGHTS and CDR2 YDEGEE come from the germline V gene. This CDR3 contains 14 residues. Trimming at V came to 0 bases and at J to 5 bases, leaving 4 bases not matched to a gene. The CDR3 DNA sequence: TGTGCCAGCAGCTTGGCAGGGGGAATTTATGGCTACACCTTC. As protein: CASSLAGGIYGYTF.

The rearrangement joins TRBV28 to TRBJ2-1, with 9 bases matching TRBD1. Germline loops: CDR1 MDHEN, CDR2 SYDVKM. The CDR3 spans 16 residues. Unmatched junction bases numbered 7, after V lost 6 bases and J lost 1 base. As DNA, the CDR3 is TGTGCCAGCAGCGGACAGGGGTTTTTTTCCTACAATGAGCAGTTCTTC. Its protein is CASSGQGFFSYNEQFF.

V gene TRBV5-5 combines with J gene TRBJ2-3, with 10 bases fitting TRBD1. There are 18 residues in the CDR3. The germline CDR1 and CDR2 sequences are SGHKS and YYEKEE (reference sequence). The J segment lost 5 bases and the V segment lost 4 bases, leaving 16 bases of the junction unmatched. The CDR3 is CASSPYPGQGQYGDTQYF. The CDR3 DNA follows: TGTGCCAGCAGCCCTTATCCGGGACAGGGGCAGTATGGAGATACGCAGTATTTT.

This chain uses TRBV24-1 with TRBJ1-5; unclear D gene. The CDR3 is made up of 12 amino acids. The V end was cut by 6 bases, the J end by 4 bases, with 6 bases between. CDR1 is KGHDR and CDR2 is SFDVKD in the germline V gene. The CDR3 loop reads CATSNGNQPQHF. The CDR3 bases are TGTGCCACCAGTAACGGGAATCAGCCCCAGCATTTT.

This clone came up a few times. The V and J genes are TRBV12-3 or TRBV12-4 and TRBJ1-1; D perhaps matches TRBD1 (5 bases). The CDR3 spans 12 residues. The V end was cut by 8 bases, the J end by 5 bases, with 12 bases between. CDR3 coding DNA: TGTGCCAGCCCGGGGAGGGGAACTGAAGCTTTCTTT. This encodes CASPGRGTEAFF.

This clone was counted a few times. The identical CDR3 is also encoded by other nucleotide sequences in the sample. The genes are TRBV7-8 and TRBJ1-2; TRBD1 agrees at 11 bases. The CDR3 covers 14 residues. J gave up 7 bases and V 0 bases, and 1 base lay outside the gene matches. Germline-derived CDR1 and CDR2 are SGHVS and FQNEAQ. The CDR3 loop is CASSLAGQGGGYTF. As DNA, the CDR3 is TGTGCCAGCAGCTTAGCGGGACAGGGGGGTGGCTACACCTTC.

The V gene is TRBV30, the J gene TRBJ1-1, with a tentative D call TRBD1 (6 bases). Germline-derived CDR1 and CDR2 are GTSNPN and SVGIG (reference sequence). V was trimmed by 0 bases and J by 10 bases, leaving 21 bases between them. This CDR3 is built from 15 residues. Here the CDR3 DNA reads TGTGCCTGGAGTGTGCCGGGGGGAAACAGGGCAGGAGCTTTCTTT. Translating it yields CAWSVPGGNRAGAFF.

This clone showed up just a few times. The chain couples TRBV29-1 to TRBJ2-3; D is ambiguous. Per germline, CDR1 SQVTM and CDR2 ANQGSEA. Trimming shortened V by 7 bases and J by 2 bases, and 13 bases separated the two germline ends. This CDR3 contains 13 residues. Here the CDR3 DNA reads TGCAGCGGTAAAGATAGTAACACAGATACGCAGTATTTT. This encodes CSGKDSNTDTQYF.

This chain joins TRBV7-2 and TRBJ1-1; D is uncertain. Germline lookup yields CDR1 SGHTA and CDR2 FQGNSA. The CDR3 extends over 14 amino acids. Trimming took off 1 base at V and 7 bases at J, with 13 bases between the two ends. CDR3 coding DNA: TGTGCCAGCAGCTTAGGGTTGCAGACATATGAAGCTTTCTTT. The encoded protein is CASSLGLQTYEAFF.

The chain uses TRBV28 and TRBJ1-4; D possibly corresponds to TRBD1 (5 bases). The germline CDR1 and CDR2 sequences are MDHEN and SYDVKM. The CDR3 contains 14 residues. Trimming took 5 bases from V and 13 from J, leaving 20 bases between them. CDR3: CASSRGGGAGGLFF. CDR3 DNA: TGTGCCAGCAGTCGGGGAGGTGGGGCCGGGGGACTGTTTTTT.

The chain joins TRBV7-9 to TRBJ1-2; weak D call: TRBD1 (6 bases). This CDR3 comprises 13 residues. V dropped 2 bases and J dropped 4 bases, with 8 bases sitting between them. CDR1 is SEHNR, CDR2 FQNEAQ, per germline (reference sequence). CDR3 sequence: CASSLLQGYGYTF. CDR3 DNA sequence: TGTGCCAGCAGCTTATTACAGGGCTATGGCTACACCTTC.

The chain employs TRBV5-6 and TRBJ1-5; no clear D gene. V gave up 0 bases and J gave up 6 bases, with 4 bases separating them. Germline V gene data show CDR1 as SGHDT and CDR2 as YYEEEE. This CDR3 comprises 12 residues. CDR3 region: CASSLAGQPQHF. In DNA, the CDR3 is TGTGCCAGCAGCTTGGCCGGTCAGCCCCAGCATTTT.

The V gene is TRBV29-1, the J gene TRBJ2-7; weak D call: TRBD2 (7 bases). Trimming removed 4 bases from V and 0 bases from J, with 13 bases in between. The CDR3 extends over 14 amino acids. Germline assignment: CDR1 SQVTM and CDR2 ANQGSEA. CDR3 region: CSVVEGGVSYEQYF. CDR3 bases: TGCAGCGTTGTAGAGGGGGGGGTCTCCTACGAGCAGTACTTC.

A note on this clone: One end of the junction does not line up with germline, which may come from a read error. The gene calls are TRBV7-7 and TRBJ2-1; TRBD1 aligns across 11 bases. The CDR3 runs 15 residues. Germline V lookup: CDR1 SSHAT, CDR2 FNYEAQ (reference sequence). CDR3 coding DNA: TGTGCTAGCAGCTTTAAAGGGACAGGGGGGGATGAGCAGTTCTTC. This encodes CASSFKGTGGDEQFF. Supplemented by reference TRBV7-7 and TRBJ2-1, the full variable domain reads GAGVSQSPRYKVTKRGQDVTLRCDPISSHATLYWYQQALGQGPEFLTYFNYEAQPDKSGLPSDRFSAERPEGSISTLTIQRTEQRDSAMYRCASSFKGTGGDEQFFGPGTRLTVL.

This rearrangement joins TRBV7-2 to TRBJ1-5, with a weak D call TRBD1 (5 bases). Between the trimmed V and J ends, which lost 1 base and 5 bases, there was a span of 9 bases. Germline lookup yields CDR1 SGHTA and CDR2 FQGNSA. The CDR3 runs to 14 residues. In nucleotides, the CDR3 is TGTGCCAGCAGCTTAGTCCCGGGGGATCAGCCCCAGCATTTT. Protein sequence: CASSLVPGDQPQHF.